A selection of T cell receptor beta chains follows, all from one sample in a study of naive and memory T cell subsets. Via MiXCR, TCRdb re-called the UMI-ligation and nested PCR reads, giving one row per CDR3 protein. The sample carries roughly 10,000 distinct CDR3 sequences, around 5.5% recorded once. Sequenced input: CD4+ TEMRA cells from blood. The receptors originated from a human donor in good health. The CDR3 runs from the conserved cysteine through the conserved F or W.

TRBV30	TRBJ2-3	CAWSFSGLAVGDTQYF
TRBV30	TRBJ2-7	CAWSPTGQGSEQYF
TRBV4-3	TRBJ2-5	CASSQRLAGKGGQETQYF
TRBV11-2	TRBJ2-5	CASTNRGSQETQYF
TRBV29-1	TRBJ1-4	CSVSPTGQSNEKLFF
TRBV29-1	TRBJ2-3	CSVGGTSVTVGTQYF
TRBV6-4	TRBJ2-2	CASSLHPGTPNTGELFF
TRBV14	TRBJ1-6	CASSQVYDYLPSSYNSPLHF
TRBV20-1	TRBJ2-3	CSGLAGSGTQYF
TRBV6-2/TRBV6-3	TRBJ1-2	CASSYSASPYGYTF
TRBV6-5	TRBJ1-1	CASSYNRDTVAAFF
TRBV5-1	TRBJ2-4	CASSGGLADLAKNIQYF
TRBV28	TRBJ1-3	CASSSTGSQGNTIYF
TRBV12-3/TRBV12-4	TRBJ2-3	CASSLMAGITDTQYF
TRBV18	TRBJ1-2	CASSPEANYGYTF
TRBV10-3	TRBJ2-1	CAIKQLAGPKGEQFF
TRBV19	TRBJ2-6	CASSKTRGTGANVLTF
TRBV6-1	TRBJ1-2	CASSEAGPGLGGYTF
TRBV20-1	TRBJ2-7	CSAYRGLNEQYF
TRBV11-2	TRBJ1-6	CASSRTGGLSSPLHF
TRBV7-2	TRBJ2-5	CASSLGTKQETQYF
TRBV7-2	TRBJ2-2	CASSLGPGRAYVGELFF
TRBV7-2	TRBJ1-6	CASSFGGVNNSPLHF
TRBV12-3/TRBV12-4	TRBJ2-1	CASSLVAHNEQFF
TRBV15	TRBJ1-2	CATSRDEGSGYTF
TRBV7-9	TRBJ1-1	CASSLRGAETEAFF
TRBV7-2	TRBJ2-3	CASSPQRSTDTQYF
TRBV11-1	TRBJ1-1	CASSARNSRGLEGTEAFF
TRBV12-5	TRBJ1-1	CASGSEGTGLHTEAFF
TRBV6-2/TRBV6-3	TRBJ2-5	CASSYPGTQYF
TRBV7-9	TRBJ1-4	CASSLGIGEKLFF
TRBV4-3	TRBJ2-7	CASSQEGSRAYEQYF
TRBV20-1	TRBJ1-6	CSAREDRAPLHF
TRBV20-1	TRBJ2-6	CSATEHGSGANVLTF
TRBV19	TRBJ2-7	CASSISRGYEQYF
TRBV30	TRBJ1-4	CAWSVRLLQGEKLFF
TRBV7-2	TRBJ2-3	CASSLYFGQSTDTQYF
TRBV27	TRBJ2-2	CASKGDTGELFF
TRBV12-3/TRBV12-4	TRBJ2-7	CASGYKTSGAVYEQYF
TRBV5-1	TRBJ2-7	CASSGDRGLNGGQYF
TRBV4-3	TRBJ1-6	CASSQDPSFNSPLHF
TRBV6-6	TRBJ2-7	CASKLHGTGLSSYEQYF
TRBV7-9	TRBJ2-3	CASAGTTDTQYF
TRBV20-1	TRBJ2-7	CSASRDRDYEQYF
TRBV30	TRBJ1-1	CAWSVHRGLPTEAFF
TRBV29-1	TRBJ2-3	CSVEDPSGGTDTQYF
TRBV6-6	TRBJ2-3	CASRDTVQHTQYF
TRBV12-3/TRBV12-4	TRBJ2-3	CASSFIGDGTDTQYF
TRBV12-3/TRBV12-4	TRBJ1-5	CASRPGTELNQPQHF
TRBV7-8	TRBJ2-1	CASSLIPKTGTRIINEQFF
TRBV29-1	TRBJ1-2	CSGGGVYGYTF
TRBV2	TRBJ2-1	CASKVTNTRGNEQFF
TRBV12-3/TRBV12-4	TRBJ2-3	CASSRRGQIFTDTQYF
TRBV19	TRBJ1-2	CASSTGGLIRSPNYGYTF
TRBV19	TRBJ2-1	CASRGRAGTIDEQFF
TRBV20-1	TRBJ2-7	CSARDPGPPYEQYF
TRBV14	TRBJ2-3	CASSQGRRDRGTDTQYF
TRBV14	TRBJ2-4	CASSQEVGGAKNIQYF
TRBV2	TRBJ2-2	CASSEALPNTGELFF
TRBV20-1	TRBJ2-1	CSARVRDYEQFF